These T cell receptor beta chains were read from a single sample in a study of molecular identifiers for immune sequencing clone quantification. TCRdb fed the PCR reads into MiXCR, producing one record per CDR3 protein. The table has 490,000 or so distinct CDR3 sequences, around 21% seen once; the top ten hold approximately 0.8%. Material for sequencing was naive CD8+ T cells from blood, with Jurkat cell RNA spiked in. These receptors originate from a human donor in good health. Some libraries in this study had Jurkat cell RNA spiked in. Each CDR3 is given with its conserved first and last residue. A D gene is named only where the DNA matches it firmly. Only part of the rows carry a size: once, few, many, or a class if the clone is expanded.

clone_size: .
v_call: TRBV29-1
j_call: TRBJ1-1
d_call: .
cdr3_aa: CSVGRGNTEAFF
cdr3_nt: TGCAGCGTCGGACGGGGGAACACTGAAGCTTTCTTT

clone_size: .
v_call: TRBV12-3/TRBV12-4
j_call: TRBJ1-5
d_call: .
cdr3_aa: CASSLSRGAQPQHF
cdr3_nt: TGTGCCAGCAGTTTAAGCAGGGGAGCTCAGCCCCAGCATTTT

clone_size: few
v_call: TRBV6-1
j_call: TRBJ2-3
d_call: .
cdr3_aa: CASSERNLGGSTDTQYF
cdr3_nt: TGTGCCAGCAGCGAAAGGAACCTGGGGGGTAGCACAGATACGCAGTATTTT

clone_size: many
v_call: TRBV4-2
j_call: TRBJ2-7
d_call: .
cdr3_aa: CASSQDWSLGDYEQYF
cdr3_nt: TGTGCCAGCAGCCAAGATTGGTCCTTGGGGGATTACGAGCAGTACTTC

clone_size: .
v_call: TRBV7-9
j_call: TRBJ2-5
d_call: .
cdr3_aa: CASSWGSQETQYF
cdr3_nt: TGTGCCAGCAGCTGGGGCAGCCAAGAGACCCAGTACTTC

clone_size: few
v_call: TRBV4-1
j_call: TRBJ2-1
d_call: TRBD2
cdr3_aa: CASSQTSGVSYNEQFF
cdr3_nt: TGCGCCAGCAGCCAGACTAGCGGGGTAAGCTACAATGAGCAGTTCTTC

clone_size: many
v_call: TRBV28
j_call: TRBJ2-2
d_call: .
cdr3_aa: CASSFPPGLNTGELFF
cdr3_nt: TGTGCCAGCAGTTTCCCTCCAGGACTTAACACCGGGGAGCTGTTTTTT

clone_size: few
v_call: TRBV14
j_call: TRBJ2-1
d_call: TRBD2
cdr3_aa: CASSRLAGASLGEQFF
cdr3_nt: TGTGCCAGCAGCCGACTAGCGGGAGCATCGTTAGGTGAGCAGTTCTTC

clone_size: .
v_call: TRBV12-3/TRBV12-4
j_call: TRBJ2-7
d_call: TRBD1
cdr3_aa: CASSLARGQGGREQYF
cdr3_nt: TGTGCCAGCAGTTTAGCCCGGGGACAGGGAGGTAGGGAGCAGTACTTC

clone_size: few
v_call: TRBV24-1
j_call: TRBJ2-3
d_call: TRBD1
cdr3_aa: CATSEGGWSTDTQYF
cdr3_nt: TGTGCCACCAGTGAAGGGGGCTGGAGCACAGATACGCAGTATTTT

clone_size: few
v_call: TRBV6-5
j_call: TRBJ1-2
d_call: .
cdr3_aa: CASSYSEGYGYTF
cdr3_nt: TGTGCCAGCAGTTACTCGGAGGGCTATGGCTACACCTTC

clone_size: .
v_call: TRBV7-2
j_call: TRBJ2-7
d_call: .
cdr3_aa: CASSLVFPHGEQYF
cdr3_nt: TGTGCCAGCAGCTTAGTTTTTCCCCACGGGGAGCAGTACTTC

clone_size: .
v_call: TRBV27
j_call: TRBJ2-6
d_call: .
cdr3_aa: CASSFHSGANVLTF
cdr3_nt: TGTGCCAGCAGTTTTCACTCTGGGGCCAACGTCCTGACTTTC

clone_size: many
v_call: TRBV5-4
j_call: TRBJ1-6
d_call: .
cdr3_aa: CASREGHNSPLHF
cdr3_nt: TGTGCCAGCAGAGAGGGGCATAATTCACCCCTCCACTTT

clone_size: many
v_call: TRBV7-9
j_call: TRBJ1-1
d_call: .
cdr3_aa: CASSPREVMNTEAFF
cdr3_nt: TGTGCCAGCAGCCCCAGGGAAGTCATGAACACTGAAGCTTTCTTT

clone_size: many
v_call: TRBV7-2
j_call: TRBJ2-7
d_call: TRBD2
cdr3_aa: CASSLPPWEGDTYEQYF
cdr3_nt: TGTGCCAGCAGCTTGCCCCCTTGGGAGGGCGACACCTACGAGCAGTACTTC

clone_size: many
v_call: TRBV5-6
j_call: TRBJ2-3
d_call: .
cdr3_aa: CASGGDTQYF
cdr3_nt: TGTGCCAGCGGCGGAGATACGCAGTATTTT

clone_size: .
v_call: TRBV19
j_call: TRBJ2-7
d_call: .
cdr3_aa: CASSFGSAYERYF
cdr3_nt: TGTGCCAGTAGTTTTGGGTCGGCCTACGAGCGGTACTTC

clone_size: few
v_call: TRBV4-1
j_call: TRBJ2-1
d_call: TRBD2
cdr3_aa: CASSVSSGVTIF
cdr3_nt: TGCGCCAGCAGCGTTAGCAGCGGGGTTACGATCTTC

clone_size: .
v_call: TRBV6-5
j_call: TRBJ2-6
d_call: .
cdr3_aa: CASSFLTGIKISGANVLTF
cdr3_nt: TGTGCCAGCAGTTTCTTGACAGGCATTAAAATTTCTGGGGCCAACGTCCTGACTTTC

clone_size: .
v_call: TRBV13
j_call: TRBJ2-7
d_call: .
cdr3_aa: CASSFSSPYEQYF
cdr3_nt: TGTGCCAGCAGCTTTTCTAGCCCCTACGAGCAGTACTTC

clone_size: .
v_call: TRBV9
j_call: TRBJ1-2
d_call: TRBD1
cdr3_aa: CASSGYNSGGNYGYTF
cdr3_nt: TGTGCCAGCAGCGGATATAACTCAGGGGGAAACTATGGCTACACCTTC

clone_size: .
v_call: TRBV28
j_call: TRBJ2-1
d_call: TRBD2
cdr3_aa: CASSPRLAGDYNEQFF
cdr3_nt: TGTGCCAGCAGTCCCAGACTAGCGGGCGACTACAATGAGCAGTTCTTC

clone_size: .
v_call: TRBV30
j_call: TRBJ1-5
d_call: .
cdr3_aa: CAWSVRAGSQPQHF
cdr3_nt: TGTGCCTGGAGTGTACGCGCAGGGAGTCAGCCCCAGCATTTT

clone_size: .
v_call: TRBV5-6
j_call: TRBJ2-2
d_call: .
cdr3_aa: CASSLAESANTGELFF
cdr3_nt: TGTGCCAGCAGCTTGGCCGAGAGTGCGAACACCGGGGAGCTGTTTTTT

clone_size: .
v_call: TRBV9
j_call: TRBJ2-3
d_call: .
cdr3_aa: CASSVAGGLTDTQCF
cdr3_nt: TGTGCCAGCAGCGTAGCGGGGGGCCTCACAGATACGCAGTGTTTT

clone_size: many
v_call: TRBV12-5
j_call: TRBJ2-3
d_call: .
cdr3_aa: CASGGLPYTQYF
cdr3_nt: TGTGCTAGTGGGGGCTTGCCTTATACGCAGTATTTT

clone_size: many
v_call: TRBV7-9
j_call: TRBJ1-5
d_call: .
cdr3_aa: CASSPAGSSNQPQHF
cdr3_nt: TGTGCCAGCAGTCCAGCGGGGAGTAGCAATCAGCCCCAGCATTTT

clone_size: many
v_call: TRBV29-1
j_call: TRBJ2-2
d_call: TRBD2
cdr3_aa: CSVELLAGGNTGELFF
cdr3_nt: TGCAGCGTAGAATTACTAGCGGGAGGTAATACCGGGGAGCTGTTTTTT

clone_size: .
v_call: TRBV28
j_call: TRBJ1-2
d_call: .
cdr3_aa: CASSLDQGSYGYTF
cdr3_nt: TGTGCCAGCAGTTTAGATCAGGGTTCCTATGGCTACACCTTC

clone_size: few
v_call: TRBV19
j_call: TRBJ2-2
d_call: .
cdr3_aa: CASSMFGGELFF
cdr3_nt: TGTGCCAGTAGTATGTTTGGCGGGGAGCTGTTTTTT

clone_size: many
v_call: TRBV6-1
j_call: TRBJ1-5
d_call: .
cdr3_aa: CASSELITGRNSNQPQHF
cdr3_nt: TGTGCCAGCAGTGAATTGATAACAGGTCGCAATAGCAATCAGCCCCAGCATTTT

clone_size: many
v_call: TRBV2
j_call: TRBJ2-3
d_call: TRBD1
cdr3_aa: CASSDWTGSTDTQYF
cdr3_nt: TGTGCCAGCAGTGACTGGACAGGGTCCACAGATACGCAGTATTTT

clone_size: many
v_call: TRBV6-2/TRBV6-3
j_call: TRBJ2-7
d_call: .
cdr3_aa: CASSYVDLSGEQYF
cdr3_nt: TGTGCCAGCAGTTACGTGGACCTCTCCGGCGAGCAGTACTTC

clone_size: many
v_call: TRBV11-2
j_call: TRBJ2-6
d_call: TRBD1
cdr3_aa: CASSSAGTEGMGANVLTF
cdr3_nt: TGTGCCAGCAGCTCCGCCGGGACAGAGGGGATGGGGGCCAACGTCCTGACTTTC

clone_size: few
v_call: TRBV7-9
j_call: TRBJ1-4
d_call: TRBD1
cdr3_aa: CASSRTGGNTNEKLFF
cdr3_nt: TGTGCCAGCAGCCGGACAGGGGGTAATACTAATGAAAAACTGTTTTTT

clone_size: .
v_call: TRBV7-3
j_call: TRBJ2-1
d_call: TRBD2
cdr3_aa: CASSSGTSESDNSYNEQFF
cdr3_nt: TGTGCCAGCAGCTCGGGGACTAGCGAGAGTGATAACTCCTACAATGAGCAGTTCTTC

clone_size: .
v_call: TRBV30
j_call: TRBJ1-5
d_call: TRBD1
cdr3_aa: CAWGQGYSNQPQHF
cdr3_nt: TGTGCCTGGGGACAGGGCTATAGCAATCAGCCCCAGCATTTT

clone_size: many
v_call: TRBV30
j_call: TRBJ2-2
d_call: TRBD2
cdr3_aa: CAGLGGVSTGELFF
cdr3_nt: TGTGCCGGCTTGGGGGGGGTGTCTACCGGGGAGCTGTTTTTT

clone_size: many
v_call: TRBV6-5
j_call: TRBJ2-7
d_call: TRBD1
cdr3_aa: CASSLGQGWTYEQYF
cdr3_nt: TGTGCCAGCAGCTTGGGACAGGGCTGGACCTACGAGCAGTACTTC

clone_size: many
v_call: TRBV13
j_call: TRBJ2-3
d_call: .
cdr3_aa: CASSLAGLSETDTQYF
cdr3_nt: TGTGCCAGCAGCTTAGCCGGACTGAGTGAAACAGATACGCAGTATTTT

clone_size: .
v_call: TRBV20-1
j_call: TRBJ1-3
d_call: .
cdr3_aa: CSARDGAALGTGNTIYF
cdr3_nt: TGCAGTGCTAGAGATGGTGCGGCGCTGGGGACTGGAAACACCATATATTTT

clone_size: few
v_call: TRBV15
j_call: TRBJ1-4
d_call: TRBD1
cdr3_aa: CATSVSDRVGEKLFF
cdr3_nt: TGTGCCACCAGCGTGAGTGACAGGGTCGGTGAAAAACTGTTTTTT

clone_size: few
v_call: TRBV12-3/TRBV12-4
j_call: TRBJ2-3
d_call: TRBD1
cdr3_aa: CASSDGQGATDTQYF
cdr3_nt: TGTGCCAGCAGTGACGGACAGGGGGCCACAGATACGCAGTATTTT

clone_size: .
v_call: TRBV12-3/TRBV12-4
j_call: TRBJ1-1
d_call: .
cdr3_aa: CASSPHLGSRSTEAFF
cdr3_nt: TGTGCCAGCAGTCCTCATTTGGGGTCCAGGAGCACTGAAGCTTTCTTT

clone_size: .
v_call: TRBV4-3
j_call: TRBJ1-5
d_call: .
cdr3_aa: CASSQDRVQLSNQPQHF
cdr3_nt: TGCGCCAGCAGCCAAGATAGGGTGCAGCTTAGCAATCAGCCCCAGCATTTT

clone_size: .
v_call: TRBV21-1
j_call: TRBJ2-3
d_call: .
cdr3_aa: CASRHRRGDKCTDTQYF
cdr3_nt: TGTGCCAGCAGGCACCGACGTGGGGACAAATGCACAGATACGCAGTATTTT

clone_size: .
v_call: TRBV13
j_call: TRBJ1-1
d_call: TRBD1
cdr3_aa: CASSLQGVRVNTEAFF
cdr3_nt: TGTGCCAGCAGCTTACAGGGGGTAAGAGTGAACACTGAAGCTTTCTTT

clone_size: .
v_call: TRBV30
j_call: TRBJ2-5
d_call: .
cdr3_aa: CAWIGSAETQYF
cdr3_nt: TGTGCCTGGATTGGTTCTGCGGAGACCCAGTACTTC

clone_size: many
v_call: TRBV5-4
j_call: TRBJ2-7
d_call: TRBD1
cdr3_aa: CASSPTYRGEQYF
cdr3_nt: TGTGCCAGCAGCCCGACGTACAGGGGGGAGCAGTACTTC